Listed here are 2 T cell receptor beta chains from one sample, sequenced in a study of T cell repertoires in cytomegalovirus infection (dated by TCRdb to between 2017 and 2020). The sequencer was an Illumina HiSeq 1500. TCRdb took the public reads, trimmed them with fastp at Q25, ran MiXCR for clone calling and kept in-frame beta chains. Records with the same CDR3 protein are collapsed into one entry carrying the most frequent genes and DNA. A total of tens of thousands of distinct CDR3 sequences appear in this sample, 4% of them only once. Jointly, the top ten make up around a fifth of the sample. The sequenced material came from PBMCs. These receptor sequences come from a human donor in good health (CMV status not recorded). Some clones in this sample may be carry-over from other donors' samples.

This clonotype was seen repeatedly, ten times or more. The chain links TRBV7-2 to TRBJ2-3; 7 positions match TRBD1. Germline V gives CDR1 SGHTA, CDR2 FQGNSA. The CDR3 contains 15 residues. Trimming took 5 bases from V and 1 from J; bases not matched to a gene: 6. In DNA, the CDR3 is TGTGCCAGCAGCGGAAGACAGGGTCGCACAGATACGCAGTATTTT. This encodes CASSGRQGRTDTQYF.

At least ten counts were recorded for this clonotype. The chain couples TRBV20-1 to TRBJ1-5; no definite D call. The CDR3 totals 15 residues. The V end was cut by 6 bases, the J end by 7 bases, with 22 bases between. CDR1 DFQATT and CDR2 SNEGSKA come from the germline V gene (reference sequence). The CDR3 DNA reads as TGCAGTGCAAAAACTGGCAGGTCGGGAGGACAGCCCCAGCATTTT. This encodes CSAKTGRSGGQPQHF.